The clone carrying this T cell receptor beta chain was seen repeatedly, ten times or more. Its matching antigen is unknown. The data derive from a study of CD8 T cells in ankylosing spondylitis. The study, taken as a whole, reports: In synovial fluid and blood from reactive arthritis, some motif variants were previously reported. Disease-linked clones were reportedly significantly enriched in matched ankylosing spondylitis synovial fluid. Among TCR beta sequences, a motif of eight highly homologous variants appeared characteristic of ankylosing spondylitis blood.

CDR1 and CDR2 from the germline V gene are SGHRS and YFSETQ. The V gene lost 0 bases and the J gene lost 3 bases, with 8 bases spanning the gap. The CDR3 is 14 residues long. The authors made TCR beta libraries by quantitative 5'-RACE with molecular barcodes. MiXCR was run by TCRdb on the 5' RACE reads, yielding one entry per CDR3 protein. Here the sample spans roughly 38,000 distinct CDR3 sequences, approximately 15% being singletons. The clonotype comes from a male donor with ankylosing spondylitis or in good health (not recorded which). The specimen was blood. This rearrangement joins TRBV5-1 to TRBJ2-3, with D unresolved. The CDR3 DNA reads as TGCGCCAGCAGCTTGGTAGGAGCAACAGATACGCAGTATTTT. The encoded protein is CASSLVGATDTQYF. Full variable domain (rest looked up from reference TRBV5-1 and TRBJ2-3): KAGVTQTPRYLIKTRGQQVTLSCSPISGHRSVSWYQQTPGQGLQFLFEYFSETQRNKGNFPGRFSGRQFSNSRSEMNVSTLELGDSALYLCASSLVGATDTQYFGPGTRLTVL.